One sample yielded the 8 T cell receptor beta chains listed below, sequenced in a study of beta chain features in type 1 diabetes. Sequenced material consisted of expressed TCRB transcripts (all of the isolated RNA was reverse transcribed). Assay used: immunoSEQ multiplex PCR; TCRdb lists only in-frame clones, some missing. The sample consists of around 250,000 clones, 12% to 15% of them appearing once. Input material: naive CD4+ T cells from blood. These receptors originate from a woman in her forties in good health.

This clone was found once. The chain links TRBV7-2 to TRBJ1-2; D unresolved. This CDR3 has 16 amino acids. Germline loops: CDR1 SGHTA, CDR2 FQGNSA. V lost 2 bases and J lost 8, with 21 bases in between. The CDR3 nucleotides are TGTGCCAGCAGCTTATATCTTCGGGGTTCTCAAGGCGGCTACACCTTC. This gives the protein CASSLYLRGSQGGYTF.

About this clone itself: Other DNA sequences in the same sample also yield this CDR3. The V and J genes are TRBV6-5 and TRBJ1-3; no definite D call. CDR1 is MNHEY, CDR2 SVGAGI, per germline. This CDR3 has 13 amino acids. Deletions cut 6 bases from V and 0 bases from J, with 6 bases between. The CDR3 sequence: CASRSSSGNTIYF. The CDR3 DNA is TGTGCCAGCAGATCTAGCTCTGGAAACACCATATATTTT.

This clone was seen a handful of times. The genes are TRBV2 and TRBJ1-4, with 7 positions matching TRBD1. J lost 3 bases, V lost 7 bases, and 5 bases had no gene match. The CDR3 sequence is 14 residues long. Per the germline V gene, CDR1 is SNHLY and CDR2 is FYNNEI. CDR3 in amino acids: CASTRTGPNEKLFF. The CDR3 DNA reads TGTGCCAGCACCCGGACAGGTCCTAATGAAAAACTGTTTTTT.

This clone has just a few counts. The V gene is TRBV6-5, the J gene TRBJ1-1, with 7 bases that match TRBD1. V shed 6 bases, J shed 4 bases, and the junction held 11 bases outside the gene matches. Germline V gives CDR1 MNHEY, CDR2 SVGAGI. This CDR3 region has 15 residues. The CDR3 DNA reads as TGTGCCAGCAGCCCCAGACAGGGCAAGGGCACTGAAGCTTTCTTT. It translates to CASSPRQGKGTEAFF.

V usage is TRBV7-6 and J usage is TRBJ1-6; D ambiguous. The length of the CDR3 is 13 residues. Trimming pared 1 base from V and 6 bases from J, leaving 4 bases between. In germline, CDR1 is SGHVS, CDR2 FNYEAQ. The CDR3 bases are TGTGCCAGCAGCTTAGATCGTAATTCACCCCTCCACTTT. As protein: CASSLDRNSPLHF.

This clone was recorded a few times. V and J are TRBV18 and TRBJ2-7; 8 bases align to TRBD1. The CDR3 contains 15 residues. Per germline, CDR1 KGHSH and CDR2 LQKENI. V trimming: 3 bases; J trimming: 1 base; junction bases outside the gene matches: 5. The chain's CDR3 is CASSPRRQGSYEQYF. In nucleotides, the CDR3 is TGTGCCAGCTCACCGAGGAGACAGGGGTCCTACGAGCAGTACTTC.

The chain has TRBV7-9 and TRBJ1-3, with D possibly TRBD1 on 6 matching bases. CDR3 length: 16 amino acids. Deletions cut 5 bases from V and 0 bases from J, with 14 bases between. Germline V lookup: CDR1 SEHNR, CDR2 FQNEAQ (reference sequence). CDR3 protein: CASSAVSGDSGNTIYF. DNA of the CDR3: TGTGCCAGCAGCGCCGTCTCAGGGGACTCTGGAAACACCATATATTTT.

The chain has TRBV4-3 and TRBJ1-2, with D possibly being TRBD1 (6 bases). Trimming removed 8 bases from V and 8 bases from J, with 24 bases in between. Germline V CDR1 and CDR2: LGHNA, YSLEER. The CDR3 contains 15 residues. The CDR3 DNA reads as TGCGCCAGCCAGACCGGGACATCCGGAATCGGCGGCTACACCTTC. Protein product: CASQTGTSGIGGYTF.